These 29 T cell receptor beta chains share one sample of origin, sequenced in a study of identical twins. TCRdb itself ran the 5' RACE reads through MiXCR, one entry per CDR3 protein. Here the sample spans about 470,000 distinct CDR3 sequences, 20% to 25% being singletons. These data also featured in a second study, about T cells expressing NK-cell markers.

Sequencing was done on a sample of CD4+ T cells sorted from blood. These receptor sequences come from a woman in her late teens or twenties in good health.

This clonotype showed up many times. The V and J genes are TRBV20-1 and TRBJ2-3; 7 nucleotides align to TRBD2. The CDR3 is made up of 15 amino acids. Looked up from germline, CDR1 is DFQATT and CDR2 is SNEGSKA (reference sequence). With 0 bases clipped from V and 1 base from J, the junction kept 4 bases outside the gene matches. The CDR3 reads CSARDWGGGTDTQYF. CDR3 sequence (DNA): TGCAGTGCTAGAGACTGGGGGGGGGGCACAGATACGCAGTATTTT.

The gene calls are TRBV29-1 and TRBJ2-7; possibly TRBD2 for D (6 bases). CDR1 and CDR2 (germline): SQVTM, ANQGSEA. V dropped 4 bases and J dropped 5 bases, with 12 bases sitting between them. This CDR3 contains 12 residues. The CDR3 DNA reads as TGCAGCGTTGCCCGGGAGCTCAACGAGCAGTACTTC. This sequence encodes CSVARELNEQYF.

The chain couples TRBV5-1 to TRBJ2-3, with TRBD2 identical over 9 bases. V was clipped by 4 bases and J by 0 bases; unmatched bases: 3. CDR1 is SGHRS, CDR2 YFSETQ, per germline. The length of the CDR3 is 15 residues. CDR3 coding DNA: TGCGCCAGCAGCGGCGGGGGGGCAAGCACAGATACGCAGTATTTT. Protein product: CASSGGGASTDTQYF.

This rearrangement joins TRBV15 to TRBJ2-1, with D perhaps TRBD2 (5 bases). Looked up from germline, CDR1 is LNHNV and CDR2 is YYDKDF (reference sequence). V was shortened by 3 bases and J by 7 bases, with 19 bases between the two germline ends. This CDR3 contains 16 residues. CDR3 sequence (DNA): TGTGCCACCAGCAGGGGGAAAGCGGTCCCGCCGAATGAGCAGTTCTTC. Protein: CATSRGKAVPPNEQFF.

V is TRBV28 and J is TRBJ2-7; 7 bases line up with TRBD1. With V trimmed by 6 bases and J by 7 bases, 9 bases remained unmatched. Germline V lookup: CDR1 MDHEN, CDR2 SYDVKM. CDR3 size: 13 residues. Here the CDR3 reads CASRNDRAREQYF. The DNA of the CDR3 is TGTGCCAGCAGGAATGACAGGGCGAGGGAGCAGTACTTC.

V is TRBV20-1 and J is TRBJ1-5; D not resolved. V was clipped by 0 bases and J by 3 bases, with 9 bases between them. CDR3 length: 14 residues. Germline V lookup: CDR1 DFQATT, CDR2 SNEGSKA (reference sequence). The CDR3 here is CSARDIGLNQPQHF. The CDR3 DNA reads as TGCAGTGCTAGAGATATTGGCCTCAATCAGCCCCAGCATTTT.

The chain recombines TRBV7-3 with TRBJ2-7, with 9 bases that match TRBD1. Germline V lookup: CDR1 SGHTA, CDR2 FQGTGA. This CDR3 region has 14 residues. V was clipped by 2 bases and J by 5 bases; unmatched bases: 4. In DNA form, the CDR3 reads TGTGCCAGCAGCTTACCGGGACAGGGCAACGAGCAGTACTTC. Amino acids: CASSLPGQGNEQYF.

This chain joins TRBV5-1 and TRBJ2-3; D unclear. CDR3 length: 12 amino acids. CDR1 and CDR2 from the germline V gene are SGHRS and YFSETQ. Trimming took 1 base from V and 5 from J, leaving 5 bases between them. The CDR3 DNA reads TGCGCCAGCAGCTTGCTCCAAGATACGCAGTATTTT. Protein product: CASSLLQDTQYF. Full variable domain (rest looked up from reference TRBV5-1 and TRBJ2-3): KAGVTQTPRYLIKTRGQQVTLSCSPISGHRSVSWYQQTPGQGLQFLFEYFSETQRNKGNFPGRFSGRQFSNSRSEMNVSTLELGDSALYLCASSLLQDTQYFGPGTRLTVL.

This chain uses TRBV12-3 or TRBV12-4 with TRBJ2-1; unclear D gene. Trimming shortened V by 2 bases and J by 6 bases, and 8 bases separated the two germline ends. The length of the CDR3 is 13 residues. The CDR3 here is CASSLWGSNEQFF. DNA for the CDR3: TGTGCCAGCAGTTTATGGGGTTCCAATGAGCAGTTCTTC.

This chain connects TRBV6-5 to TRBJ1-3; unclear D gene. The CDR3 is made up of 14 amino acids. The V gene's germline CDR1 is MNHEY and CDR2 SVGAGI. V lost 4 bases and J lost 5, with 12 bases in between. CDR3 protein: CASSLGTRRNTIYF. CDR3 in DNA: TGTGCCAGCAGTTTGGGCACGAGACGAAACACCATATATTTT.

This clonotype was detected a few times. This rearrangement joins TRBV20-1 to TRBJ1-6, with D possibly being TRBD1 (6 bases). Trimming cost V 1 base and J 10 bases, with 14 bases left between them. The CDR3 is made up of 14 amino acids. CDR1 and CDR2 from the germline V gene are DFQATT and SNEGSKA (reference sequence). The DNA for the CDR3 is TGCAGTGCTAGAGGGGTCAGGGGACGATCACCCCTCCACTTT. Translated: CSARGVRGRSPLHF.

The chain has TRBV7-3 and TRBJ1-2; D not certain. Looked up from germline, CDR1 is SGHTA and CDR2 is FQGTGA. This CDR3 contains 14 residues. The V end was cut by 5 bases, the J end by 7 bases, with 17 bases between. The CDR3 nucleotides are TGTGCCAGCAGCACAACCGAACCACCTTTTGGCTACACCTTC. Translation: CASSTTEPPFGYTF.

The chain joins TRBV7-9 to TRBJ2-1; D is perhaps TRBD2 (6 bases). Germline lookup yields CDR1 SEHNR and CDR2 FQNEAQ (reference sequence). The CDR3 covers 15 residues. Trimming stripped 1 base from V and 7 bases from J, with 14 bases between. CDR3 region: CASSLDHRRGNEQFF. The CDR3, as DNA: TGTGCCAGCAGCTTAGACCATCGGAGGGGAAATGAGCAGTTCTTC.

This clonotype came up a few times. The chain couples TRBV7-9 to TRBJ2-3; D perhaps matches TRBD2 (6 bases). With 4 bases removed from V and 3 bases from J, the gap between germline ends came to 14 bases. Germline-derived CDR1 and CDR2 are SEHNR and FQNEAQ (reference sequence). The CDR3 runs 15 residues. The CDR3 is CASSSSGLPTDTQYF. The CDR3 DNA sequence: TGTGCCAGCAGCTCCTCGGGACTCCCGACAGATACGCAGTATTTT.

The table lists this clonotype with a few counts. This chain joins TRBV7-9 and TRBJ2-2, with D unresolved. The CDR3 is 16 amino acids. The V gene's germline CDR1 is SEHNR and CDR2 FQNEAQ (reference sequence). Trimming stripped 5 bases from V and 7 bases from J, with 20 bases between. The CDR3 region is CASSAPTSWADGELFF. DNA for the CDR3: TGTGCCAGCAGCGCTCCAACCTCATGGGCGGACGGGGAGCTGTTTTTT.

The genes are TRBV27 and TRBJ2-7; D remains unclear. Looked up from germline, CDR1 is MNHEY and CDR2 is SMNVEV (reference sequence). Trimming stripped 4 bases from V and 3 bases from J, with 10 bases between. This CDR3 comprises 13 residues. CDR3 residues: CASSYAWGYEQYF. For the CDR3, the DNA is TGTGCCAGCAGTTACGCCTGGGGCTACGAGCAGTACTTC.

On this clonotype itself: Mismatch with germline at one junction end may stem from a read error. This rearrangement joins TRBV13 to TRBJ2-7; no clear D gene. CDR3 size: 8 residues. CDR1 is PRHDT and CDR2 is FYEKMQ in the germline V gene (reference sequence). The chain's CDR3 is CASSFTTF. Here the CDR3 DNA reads TGTGCCAGCAGCTTTACTACGTTC.

This clonotype was seen ten or more times. The genes are TRBV27 and TRBJ2-7; TRBD2 matches 8 bases. V lost 7 bases to trimming and J lost 3 bases; unmatched junction nucleotides: 5. Germline lookup yields CDR1 MNHEY and CDR2 SMNVEV (reference sequence). The CDR3 covers 13 residues. CDR3 nucleotides: TGTGCCAGCACCGGGGGGGGCCTCTACGAGCAGTACTTC. This codes for CASTGGGLYEQYF.

This clonotype was seen a handful of times. V and J are TRBV5-1 and TRBJ2-7; TRBD1 aligns across 7 bases. The CDR3 spans 13 residues. The germline V gene has CDR1 SGHRS and CDR2 YFSETQ. V lost 4 bases, J lost 3 bases, and 4 bases stayed unmatched. In nucleotides, the CDR3 is TGCGCCAGCAGCCCGGGACAGAACTACGAGCAGTACTTC. This sequence encodes CASSPGQNYEQYF.

This clonotype was detected many times. The gene calls are TRBV5-1 and TRBJ2-7; TRBD2 aligns across 10 bases. The CDR3 is 14 amino acids. V lost 4 bases and J lost 4; bases outside the gene matches: 5. In germline, CDR1 is SGHRS, CDR2 YFSETQ. For the CDR3, the DNA is TGCGCCAGCAGCCCGACTAGCGGGTTATACGAGCAGTACTTC. Residues: CASSPTSGLYEQYF.

Only a few counts were recorded for this clonotype. The chain joins TRBV3-1 to TRBJ2-3; maybe TRBD2 (6 bases). Germline V lookup: CDR1 LGHDT, CDR2 YNNKEL (reference sequence). Trimming cost V 3 bases and J 2 bases, with 12 bases left between them. The CDR3 runs to 15 residues. CDR3 DNA sequence: TGTGCCAGCAGCCAGGAGGGCGGGGACACAGATACGCAGTATTTT. Amino acids: CASSQEGGDTDTQYF.

The sample holds many counts of this clonotype. This chain links TRBV9 with TRBJ1-1; D is ambiguous. Germline V lookup: CDR1 SGDLS, CDR2 YYNGEE. The ends were cut back, 0 bases at V and 7 bases at J, with 7 bases in the middle. This CDR3 region has 12 residues. CDR3 region: CASSVGPGEAFF. The CDR3 region has the DNA TGTGCCAGCAGCGTAGGACCTGGTGAAGCTTTCTTT.

The chain carries TRBV7-9 and TRBJ1-1, with D perhaps matching TRBD1 (5 bases). CDR3 length: 12 amino acids. The V end lost 4 bases, the J end lost 6 bases, and 9 bases lay between the germline ends. CDR1 is SEHNR, CDR2 FQNEAQ, per germline (reference sequence). CDR3 loop: CASSYQGAEAFF. Here the CDR3 DNA reads TGTGCCAGCAGCTATCAAGGGGCTGAAGCTTTCTTT.

Only a few counts were recorded for this clonotype. The V call is TRBV5-5, the J call TRBJ1-2; 7 bases are shared with TRBD1. The CDR3 sequence is 14 residues long. Trimming cost V 2 bases and J 7 bases; bases outside gene matches: 8. The germline V gene encodes CDR1 SGHKS and CDR2 YYEKEE (reference sequence). CDR3 amino acids: CASSFFEGATGYTF. In nucleotides, the CDR3 is TGTGCCAGCAGCTTTTTCGAGGGGGCGACTGGCTACACCTTC.

This clonotype was found a few times. The chain links TRBV10-3 to TRBJ2-6, with D maybe TRBD1 (6 bases). Trimming took 2 bases from V and 2 from J, leaving 16 bases between them. This CDR3 spans 18 amino acids. The V gene's germline CDR1 is ENHRY and CDR2 SYGVKD. This CDR3 reads CAISEPNRQDAGANVLTF. DNA for the CDR3: TGTGCCATCAGTGAGCCAAACCGACAGGATGCTGGGGCCAACGTCCTGACTTTC.

This clonotype was detected only a few times. The V gene is TRBV5-1, the J gene TRBJ1-5; D gene uncertain. Germline lookup yields CDR1 SGHRS and CDR2 YFSETQ. The CDR3 sequence is 13 residues long. V shed 5 bases and J shed 1 base, with 7 bases lying between them. In nucleotides, the CDR3 is TGCGCCAGCAGTGAACAGAGCAATCAGCCCCAGCATTTT. Protein: CASSEQSNQPQHF.

This clonotype was seen more than once but under ten times. The chain employs TRBV29-1 and TRBJ2-7; TRBD1 might be the D (7 bases). The CDR3 covers 14 residues. Germline lookup yields CDR1 SQVTM and CDR2 ANQGSEA. Trimming took 4 bases from V and 10 from J, leaving 23 bases between them. The CDR3 DNA is TGCAGCGTTGCCCGCCGGGACAGCGGGTTGAACCAGTACTTC. This translates into CSVARRDSGLNQYF.

The chain is built from TRBV9 and TRBJ2-7; D not certain. Trimming cost V 4 bases and J 2 bases, with 13 bases left between them. The CDR3 runs to 14 residues. Germline V gene data show CDR1 as SGDLS and CDR2 as YYNGEE. DNA of the CDR3: TGTGCCAGCAGCCCGGACCTCGGGCCCTACGAGCAGTACTTC. Its protein is CASSPDLGPYEQYF.

In this sample, this clonotype turned up once. This rearrangement joins TRBV13 to TRBJ1-4; D ambiguous. V lost 3 bases, J lost 6 bases, and 14 bases lay in between. Germline V gene lookup returns CDR1 PRHDT and CDR2 FYEKMQ (reference sequence). This CDR3 has 15 amino acids. CDR3 protein: CASSLVMGEYEKLFF. The DNA for the CDR3 is TGTGCCAGCAGCTTGGTTATGGGAGAATATGAAAAACTGTTTTTT.